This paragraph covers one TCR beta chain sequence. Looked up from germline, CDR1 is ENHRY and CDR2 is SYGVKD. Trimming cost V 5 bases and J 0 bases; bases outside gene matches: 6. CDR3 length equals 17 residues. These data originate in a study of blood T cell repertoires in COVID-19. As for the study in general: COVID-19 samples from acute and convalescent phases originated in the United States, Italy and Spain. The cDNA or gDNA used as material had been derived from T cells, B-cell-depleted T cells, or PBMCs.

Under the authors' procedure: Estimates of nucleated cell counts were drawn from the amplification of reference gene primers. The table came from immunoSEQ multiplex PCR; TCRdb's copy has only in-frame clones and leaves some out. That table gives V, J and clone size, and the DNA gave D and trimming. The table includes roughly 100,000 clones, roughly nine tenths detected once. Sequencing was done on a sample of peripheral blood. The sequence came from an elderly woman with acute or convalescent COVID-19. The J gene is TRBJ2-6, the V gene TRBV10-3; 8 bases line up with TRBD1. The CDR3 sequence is CAISSGQVVSGANVLTF. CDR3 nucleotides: TGTGCCATCAGTTCGGGACAGGTCGTCTCTGGGGCCAACGTCCTGACTTTC.